This TCR beta chain was obtained from a study of radiation and T cells in renal cell carcinoma. The germline V gene has CDR1 SGHTA and CDR2 FQGTGA. With V trimmed by 5 bases and J by 3 bases, 7 bases remained unmatched. This CDR3 has 15 residues. Some clones are missing from TCRdb's copy, which holds only in-frame ones; the method was immunoSEQ multiplex PCR. The sample lists roughly 160,000 clones, 88% seen once, with 11% in the top ten. The time point here: blood 4 weeks post-SBRT, at nephrectomy. Regarding treatment: 15 Gy SBRT to primary tumor, nephrectomy 4 weeks later. Nephrectomy followed 15 Gy stereotactic body radiation by 4 weeks. Serial blood draws occurred at baseline and 2 and 4 weeks post-SBRT.

The chain is built from TRBV7-3 and TRBJ1-1; 9 bases are a match to TRBD1. The receptor was isolated from a woman in her 50s with renal cell carcinoma. The sample was blood, taken from a patient whose treatment included radiotherapy and nephrectomy. The CDR3 region is CASSASQGAHTEAFF. The CDR3 DNA is TGTGCCAGCAGCGCCTCACAGGGGGCGCACACTGAAGCTTTCTTT.